This TCR beta chain was sequenced in a study of T cell repertoires in cytomegalovirus infection. Turning to the study itself: CMV infection together with matching HLA type was indicated by public TCR beta signatures.

Study findings and constraints: The ex vivo response was dominated by HLA-C-restricted CMV-specific TCR beta clonotypes.

TCRdb fed the reads into MiXCR, producing one record per CDR3 protein. This sample yields over 250,000 distinct CDR3 sequences, of which about 25% are seen a single time; over 11% belongs to the top ten. This CDR3 contains 13 residues. Germline lookup yields CDR1 MNHEY and CDR2 SVGEGT. Trimming shortened V by 6 bases and J by 5 bases, and 11 bases separated the two germline ends. This clonotype has more than one count but fewer than ten. Its antigen is unknown. The material sequenced was PBMCs. This chain links TRBV6-2 or TRBV6-3 with TRBJ1-5; D is ambiguous. The clonotype originates from a human donor in good health (CMV status not recorded). Some clones in this sample may be carry-over from other donors' samples. CDR3: CASSIGEHQPQHF. DNA for the CDR3: TGTGCCAGCAGCATTGGTGAGCATCAGCCCCAGCATTTT.